This T cell receptor beta chain was sequenced in a study of CXCR4 blockade with PD-1 therapy in pancreatic cancer. General study findings and limits: Convergent selection by common tumor antigens was suggested by nucleotide rearrangement counts. Tumors were clonally expanded, mean approximately 0.15 versus 0.048 in healthy blood. Without paired alpha-beta data, shared specificity of dominant clones is unconfirmed.

About this clone itself: The antigen is unknown.

CDR3 length equals 19 residues. Sequencing was performed with immunoSEQ multiplex PCR; in TCRdb, only in-frame clones are kept and a portion is missing. The data hold around 2,000 clones, with about 50% observed a single time. This sequence was found in a human donor with pancreatic ductal adenocarcinoma. V and J are TRBV12-1 and TRBJ2-3; TRBD2 is the table's D call, not checked against the DNA. TRBV12-1 is a known pseudogene. Sequences were obtained from tumor tissue. The CDR3, as DNA: TGTGCCAGCAGCTTTGCCGGGACTAGCGGGGGGCACCCCACAGATACGCAGTATTTT. Translated: CASSFAGTSGGHPTDTQYF.